The 17 T cell receptor beta chains listed next were all sequenced from one sample in a study of cytomegalovirus exposure and HLA in healthy donors. The PCR had 60 Vbeta and 13 Jbeta primers. The assay was immunoSEQ multiplex PCR, and TCRdb's table has in-frame clones only and misses some. Here the sample spans fewer than 75,000 clones, around 80% being singletons. The sample was PBMCs. Every receptor here comes from a woman aged 25 to 39 in good health and CMV-seronegative.

This clone was observed a handful of times. The chain combines TRBV18 with TRBJ2-7; 9 nucleotides line up with TRBD1. The germline V gene encodes CDR1 KGHSH and CDR2 LQKENI. This CDR3 region has 15 residues. The trim removed 3 bases at V and 3 bases at J, leaving 6 bases unmatched. CDR3 bases: TGTGCCAGCTCACCTAACACGGGACAGGGCTACGAGCAGTACGTC. It codes for CASSPNTGQGYEQYV.

V gene TRBV2 combines with J gene TRBJ2-4, with 12 bases that match TRBD2. CDR1 and CDR2 (germline): SNHLY, FYNNEI. Losses at the gene ends were 5 bases for V and 7 bases for J; bases not matched to a gene: 3. This CDR3 spans 14 amino acids. The CDR3 coding sequence is TGTGCCAGCAGTCCTAGCGGGGGGGTTAACATTCAGTACTTC. Its protein is CASSPSGGVNIQYF.

This rearrangement joins TRBV27 to TRBJ1-5, with D tentatively TRBD1 (5 bases). V lost 5 bases, J lost 4 bases, and 12 bases lay in between. The CDR3 is 14 residues long. Germline CDR1 and CDR2: MNHEY and SMNVEV (reference sequence). CDR3 in DNA: TGTGCCAGCAGTCCCGGGCAGGGTAATCAGCCCCAGCATTTT. Residues: CASSPGQGNQPQHF.

The CDR3 spells CATKAGLEGQPQHF. Here the CDR3 DNA reads TGTGCCACGAAAGCAGGCCTGGAAGGTCAGCCCCAGCATTTT. The genes are TRBV19 and TRBJ1-5, with unresolved D. The CDR3 is made up of 14 amino acids. V lost 10 bases, J lost 6 bases, and 19 bases lay in between. Germline V gene lookup returns CDR1 LNHDA and CDR2 SQIVND (reference sequence). Full variable domain (rest looked up from reference TRBV19 and TRBJ1-5): DGGITQSPKYLFRKEGQNVTLSCEQNLNHDAMYWYRQDPGQGLRLIYYSQIVNDFQKGDIAEGYSVSREKKESFPLTVTSAQKNPTAFYLCATKAGLEGQPQHFGDGTRLSIL.

The chain uses TRBV2 and TRBJ2-7, with a weak D call TRBD2 (5 bases). This CDR3 is 12 amino acids long. Germline V gives CDR1 SNHLY, CDR2 FYNNEI. Trimming removed 3 bases from V and 5 bases from J, with 8 bases in between. CDR3 in DNA: TGTGCCAGCAGTGAGGTCGGGGACGAGCAGTACTTC. Protein product: CASSEVGDEQYF. Filled out from reference TRBV2 and TRBJ2-7, the complete variable domain reads EPEVTQTPSHQVTQMGQEVILRCVPISNHLYFYWYRQILGQKVEFLVSFYNNEISEKSEIFDDQFSVERPDGSNFTLKIRSTKLEDSAMYFCASSEVGDEQYFGPGTRLTVT.

The rearrangement joins TRBV6-5 to TRBJ2-5; D is perhaps TRBD1 (5 bases). The CDR3 sequence is 15 residues long. The V gene lost 2 bases and the J gene lost 4 bases, with 14 bases spanning the gap. Germline CDR1 and CDR2: MNHEY and SVGAGI. CDR3 residues: CASSYDPGKLETQYF. CDR3 in DNA: TGTGCCAGCAGTTACGATCCAGGGAAGCTAGAGACCCAGTACTTC.

This clone was found a few times. The chain couples TRBV6-6 to TRBJ1-2; 12 bases are shared with TRBD1. This CDR3 has 13 residues. Germline CDR1 MNHNY, CDR2 SVGAGI (reference sequence). J gave up 8 bases and V 6 bases, and 4 bases lay outside the gene matches. The CDR3 spells CASRGQGARGYTF. In DNA form, the CDR3 reads TGTGCCAGCAGGGGACAGGGGGCGAGGGGCTACACCTTC.

The chain joins TRBV7-9 to TRBJ2-1; D is possibly TRBD2 (6 bases). V was clipped by 3 bases and J by 13 bases, with 13 bases between them. The germline V gene encodes CDR1 SEHNR and CDR2 FQNEAQ (reference sequence). This CDR3 region has 12 residues. In nucleotides, the CDR3 is TGTGCCAGCAGCTTGGGAGGAGGCCTTCAGTTCTTC. It yields the protein CASSLGGGLQFF.

V usage is TRBV7-2 and J usage is TRBJ1-2; 10 nucleotides agree with TRBD1. V gave up 5 bases and J gave up 2 bases; unmatched junction bases: 5. Germline values: CDR1 SGHTA, CDR2 FQGNSA. The CDR3 runs 15 residues. The CDR3 here is CASSPGQGGNYGYTF. CDR3 nucleotides: TGTGCCAGCAGCCCAGGACAGGGGGGCAACTATGGCTACACCTTC.

A few counts support this clone. V usage is TRBV5-6 and J usage is TRBJ2-2, with D possibly being TRBD1 (6 bases). The V end lost 5 bases, the J end lost 2 bases, and 16 bases lay between the germline ends. Germline CDR1 SGHDT, CDR2 YYEEEE. This CDR3 has 16 amino acids. CDR3 DNA sequence: TGTGCCAGCAGTAGTTACAGGACAGTCAACACCGGGGAGCTGTTTTTT. Its protein product is CASSSYRTVNTGELFF. The whole variable domain, filled in from reference TRBV5-6 and TRBJ2-2, reads DAGVTQSPTHLIKTRGQQVTLRCSPKSGHDTVSWYQQALGQGPQFIFQYYEEEERQRGNFPDRFSGHQFPNYSSELNVNALLLGDSALYLCASSSYRTVNTGELFFGEGSRLTVL.

The chain uses TRBV5-1 and TRBJ1-5; D may be TRBD1 (6 bases). The length of the CDR3 is 14 residues. Germline V lookup: CDR1 SGHRS, CDR2 YFSETQ. The V end was cut by 2 bases, the J end by 6 bases, with 12 bases between. CDR3 loop: CASSLQGDGQPQHF. The CDR3 DNA follows: TGCGCCAGCAGCTTACAGGGTGACGGTCAGCCCCAGCATTTT. The full variable domain, its missing parts supplied by reference TRBV5-1 and TRBJ1-5, is KAGVTQTPRYLIKTRGQQVTLSCSPISGHRSVSWYQQTPGQGLQFLFEYFSETQRNKGNFPGRFSGRQFSNSRSEMNVSTLELGDSALYLCASSLQGDGQPQHFGDGTRLSIL.

This clone was seen only once. This chain uses TRBV21-1 with TRBJ2-2; the tabulated D call, TRBD2, remains unverified against the DNA. TRBV21-1 is an annotated pseudogene. There are 14 residues in the CDR3. The CDR3 spells CASSEGEGPGELFF. The CDR3 DNA sequence: TGTGCCAGCAGCGAGGGGGAGGGGCCCGGGGAGCTGTTTTTT.

This CDR3 reads CASSPGLAGGLRDTQYF. The CDR3, as DNA: TGTGCCAGCAGCCCGGGACTAGCGGGGGGCCTGAGAGATACGCAGTATTTT. The chain employs TRBV9 and TRBJ2-3, with TRBD2 identical over 15 bases. V was pared by 4 bases and J by 5 bases, with 8 bases of the junction left unmatched. Germline lookup yields CDR1 SGDLS and CDR2 YYNGEE. This CDR3 contains 17 residues.

This chain links TRBV5-1 with TRBJ2-2, with unresolved D. The CDR3 length is 13 residues. CDR1 SGHRS and CDR2 YFSETQ come from the germline V gene. Trimming cost V 3 bases and J 8 bases, with 11 bases left between them. CDR3 residues: CASSSHLGGELFF. The CDR3 nucleotides are TGCGCCAGCAGCTCACACCTCGGGGGGGAGCTGTTTTTT.

The chain couples TRBV5-6 to TRBJ1-1; 12 positions match TRBD1. Trimming took 4 bases from V and 3 from J; bases not matched to a gene: 7. CDR3 length equals 16 residues. Germline lookup yields CDR1 SGHDT and CDR2 YYEEEE. The CDR3 bases are TGTGCCAGCAGCCCGGGACAGGGGGCGAGGGACACTGAAGCTTTCTTT. This codes for CASSPGQGARDTEAFF. The entire variable domain, with the rest obtained from reference TRBV5-6 and TRBJ1-1, is as follows: DAGVTQSPTHLIKTRGQQVTLRCSPKSGHDTVSWYQQALGQGPQFIFQYYEEEERQRGNFPDRFSGHQFPNYSSELNVNALLLGDSALYLCASSPGQGARDTEAFFGQGTRLTVV.

The DNA for the CDR3 is TGCAGCACTTCTACGAACACTGAAGCTTTCTTT. Amino acids: CSTSTNTEAFF. The V gene is TRBV29-1, the J gene TRBJ1-1; the D is unclear. Trimming shortened V by 8 bases and J by 1 base, and 8 bases separated the two germline ends. This CDR3 has 11 residues. Germline loops: CDR1 SQVTM, CDR2 ANQGSEA.

This clone has only one observation. The chain employs TRBV5-6 and TRBJ1-2; D remains ambiguous. Per germline, CDR1 SGHDT and CDR2 YYEEEE. The CDR3 is 15 residues long. V lost 1 base to trimming and J lost 4 bases, with 14 bases between them. In DNA form, the CDR3 reads TGTGCCAGCAGCTTGCCCCTCCGGGGTGCCTATGGCTACACCTTC. Residues: CASSLPLRGAYGYTF. The complete variable domain, with remaining parts taken from reference TRBV5-6 and TRBJ1-2, reads DAGVTQSPTHLIKTRGQQVTLRCSPKSGHDTVSWYQQALGQGPQFIFQYYEEEERQRGNFPDRFSGHQFPNYSSELNVNALLLGDSALYLCASSLPLRGAYGYTFGSGTRLTVV.